This T cell receptor beta chain was identified during a study of shared clonotypes between healthy human individuals. CDR1 is ENHRY and CDR2 is SYGVKD in the germline V gene. CDR3 length: 15 amino acids. Trimming stripped 10 bases from V and 0 bases from J, with 15 bases between. Deep-level settings were used for running the assay. Repertoires were generated with immunoSEQ multiplex PCR, while TCRdb's copy carries only in-frame clones and drops some. Altogether millions of clones are present, around nine tenths being singletons, with the ten largest covering 0.13% to 0.15%. On this clone: Antigen specificity is unknown.

Study-level findings and limits: All-four-donor shared clonotypes had higher generation probabilities than non-shared clonotypes did.

The rearrangement uses TRBV10-3 and TRBJ2-2; possible D gene TRBD2, 6 bases. Sequencing input: naive CD4+ T cells sorted from blood. Subset reported: CD45RA+ positively selected. The clonotype originates from a man aged 18 to 35 in good health. DNA for the CDR3: TGTGCCACAAGGGACTCGTTCGCGAACACCGGGGAGCTGTTTTTT. Amino acids: CATRDSFANTGELFF.